This TCR beta chain was recorded in a study of T cells in Graves' hyperthyroidism and ophthalmopathy. Study-level findings and limits: Blood shared most expanded thyroid clonotypes above 0.001.

With respect to this clonotype: The antigen is not known. A read error may account for a junction end that differs from germline.

Amplified TCR beta CDR3 regions derived from RNA transcripts. In the first-round RT-PCR of the TCR CDR3, the HTBI primer set was used. MiXCR, run by TCRdb on the multiplex PCR reads, gives a single entry per CDR3 protein. The table lists around 500,000 distinct CDR3 sequences, 12% to 15% of them singletons. Germline V CDR1 and CDR2: SGHDN, FVKESK. There are 16 residues in the CDR3. The rearrangement uses TRBV14 and TRBJ2-7, with D perhaps TRBD2 (5 bases). Sequenced material: blood. The clonotype originates from a middle-aged woman with Graves' hyperthyroidism. For the CDR3, the DNA is TGTGCCAGCAGCCAAGCCGTAGGACTTACTCGCTACGAGCGGTACTTC. Its translation is CASSQAVGLTRYERYF.